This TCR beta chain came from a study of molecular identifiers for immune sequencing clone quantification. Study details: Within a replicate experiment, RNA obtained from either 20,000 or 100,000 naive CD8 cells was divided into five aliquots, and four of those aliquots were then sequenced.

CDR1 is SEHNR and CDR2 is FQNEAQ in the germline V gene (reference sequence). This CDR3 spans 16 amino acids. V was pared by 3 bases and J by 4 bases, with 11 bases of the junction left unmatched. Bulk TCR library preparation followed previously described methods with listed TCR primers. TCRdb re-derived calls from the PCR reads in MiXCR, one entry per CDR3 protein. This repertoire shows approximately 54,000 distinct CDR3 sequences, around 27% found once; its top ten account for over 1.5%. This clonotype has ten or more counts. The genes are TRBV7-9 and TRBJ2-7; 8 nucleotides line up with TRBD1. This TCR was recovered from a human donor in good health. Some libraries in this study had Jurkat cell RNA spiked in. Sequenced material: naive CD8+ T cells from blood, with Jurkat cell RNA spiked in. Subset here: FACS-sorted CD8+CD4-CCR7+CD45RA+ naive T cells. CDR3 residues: CASSFPTRQGAYEQYF. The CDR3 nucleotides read TGTGCCAGCAGCTTCCCAACTCGTCAGGGGGCATACGAGCAGTACTTC.